Below are 6 T cell receptor beta chains sequenced from a single sample in a study of T cell repertoires in cytomegalovirus infection. One entry per CDR3 protein, called by TCRdb with MiXCR from the reads. Found here are about 400,000 distinct CDR3 sequences, 15% to 20% of them singletons; the top ten hold 8.5% to 10%. The sequenced sample was PBMCs. These TCRs come from a human donor in good health (CMV status not recorded). Some clones in this sample may be carry-over from other donors' samples.

This clonotype came up a few times. In DNA form, the CDR3 reads TGTGCCAGCAGCTTACCGGCGGCTGCTAACTATGGCTACACCTTC. Protein sequence: CASSLPAAANYGYTF. The J gene is TRBJ1-2, the V gene TRBV7-9; D not resolved. The CDR3 loop spans 15 amino acids. V lost 2 bases to trimming and J lost 0 bases, with 10 bases between them. Germline assignment: CDR1 SEHNR and CDR2 FQNEAQ (reference sequence).

The genes are TRBV11-3 and TRBJ2-3; tentatively, D is TRBD1 (6 bases). Trimming took 1 base from V and 3 from J, leaving 20 bases between them. The germline CDR1 and CDR2 sequences are SGHNT and YENEEA. The CDR3 extends over 18 amino acids. The CDR3 DNA reads as TGTGCCAGCAGCTTAGGAGGGTGGGAGACAGGTCCTACAGATACGCAGTATTTT. As protein: CASSLGGWETGPTDTQYF.

This rearrangement joins TRBV12-3 or TRBV12-4 to TRBJ2-1, with TRBD2 matching over 7 bases. J was trimmed by 6 bases and V by 3 bases; bases with no gene match: 2. CDR3 length: 13 residues. CDR3 coding DNA: TGTGCCAGCAGTTTGTGGGAGGGCAATGAGCAGTTCTTC. It is translated as CASSLWEGNEQFF.

CDR3 nucleotides: TGTGCCAGCAGTTTACCGGGAGGGCCGCAGGAGACCCAGTACTTC. Its translation is CASSLPGGPQETQYF. V usage is TRBV12-3 or TRBV12-4 and J usage is TRBJ2-5, with 8 bases that match TRBD2. The CDR3 is 15 residues long. Germline trimming cut 2 bases from V and 5 bases from J; bases unmatched to any gene: 7.

In its sample, this clonotype was seen many times. This chain uses TRBV7-2 with TRBJ1-4, with 9 bases fitting TRBD1. With V trimmed by 5 bases and J by 8 bases, 6 bases remained unmatched. Germline CDR1 SGHTA, CDR2 FQGNSA. The CDR3 is 14 amino acids. The CDR3 spells CASSETGGQEKLFF. The CDR3 DNA sequence: TGTGCCAGCAGCGAGACAGGGGGTCAGGAAAAACTGTTTTTT.

The genes are TRBV6-9 and TRBJ1-3, with 10 bases identical to TRBD1. Losses at the gene ends were 7 bases for V and 0 bases for J; bases not matched to a gene: 18. The CDR3 extends over 20 amino acids. The germline CDR1 and CDR2 sequences are MNHGY and SVAAGI. The CDR3 nucleotides read TGTGCCAGCACCTACGCCACCCGGGACAGGGGATCAAGCTCTGGAAACACCATATATTTT. Protein sequence: CASTYATRDRGSSSGNTIYF.